This TCR beta chain was documented in a study of CXCR3-negative and CXCR3-positive naive CD8 T cells. Study-wide results and limits: Against CXCR3-negative naive cells, CXCR3-positive naive cells showed more hydrophobic TRB CDR3s. CXCR3-negative and CXCR3-positive naive cells shared comparable TRBV-TRBJ usage, but memory cells did not.

For this clonotype: Its matching antigen is unknown.

In preparing the TRB cDNA libraries, 5' RACE with UMI labels was used. No DNA is given; TCRdb re-called the 5' RACE reads and lists each CDR3 protein once. In total, the table holds some 130,000 distinct CDR3 sequences. Per the germline V gene, CDR1 is PRHDT and CDR2 is FYEKMQ (reference sequence). CDR3 length: 12 amino acids. The chain has TRBV13 and TRBJ1-1. This TCR derives from a human donor in good health. Some clones in this sample may be carry-over from other donors' samples. Sequencing was done on a sample of naive CXCR3+ CD8+ T cells from blood. Indicated subset: CD45RO-CCR7+CD27+CD95- naive CD8+ T cells expressing CXCR3 (TNR3+). The CDR3 sequence is CASSSGVFEAFF.